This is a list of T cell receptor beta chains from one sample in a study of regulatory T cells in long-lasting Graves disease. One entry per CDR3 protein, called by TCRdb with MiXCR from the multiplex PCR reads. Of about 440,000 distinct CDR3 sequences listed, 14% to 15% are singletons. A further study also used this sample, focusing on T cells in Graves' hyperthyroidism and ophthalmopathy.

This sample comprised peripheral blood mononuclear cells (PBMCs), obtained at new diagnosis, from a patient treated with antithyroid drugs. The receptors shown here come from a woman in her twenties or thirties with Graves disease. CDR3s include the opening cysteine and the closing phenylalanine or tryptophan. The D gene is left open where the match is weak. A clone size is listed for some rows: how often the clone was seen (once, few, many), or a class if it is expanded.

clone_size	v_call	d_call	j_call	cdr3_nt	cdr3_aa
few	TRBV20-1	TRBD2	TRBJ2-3	TGCAGTGCTAGAAATGATACTAGCGGGACTGCTGATACGCAGTATTTT	CSARNDTSGTADTQYF
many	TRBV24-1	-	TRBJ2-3	TGTGCCACCAGTGATTGGGTGCCGGGAGCGGCAGATACGCAGTATTTT	CATSDWVPGAADTQYF
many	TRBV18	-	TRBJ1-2	TGTGCCAGCTCACCGGGCGGTGTCTATGGCTACACCTTC	CASSPGGVYGYTF
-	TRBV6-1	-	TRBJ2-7	TGTGCCAGCGCCCCCAGGGGCGACTCCTACGAGCAGTACTTC	CASAPRGDSYEQYF
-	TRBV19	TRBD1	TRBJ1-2	TGTGCCAGTAGTATAATAACCGGGACAGGGGACGGCCACACCTTC	CASSIITGTGDGHTF
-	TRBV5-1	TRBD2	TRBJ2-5	TGCGCCAGCAGCTGGATCGGGCTAGCGGGCCAAGAGACCCAGTACTTC	CASSWIGLAGQETQYF
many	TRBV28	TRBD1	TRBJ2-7	TGTGCCAGCGGGTACAGGGGCAGTGGAGAGCAGTACTTC	CASGYRGSGEQYF
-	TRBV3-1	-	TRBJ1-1	TGTGCCAGCAGCTACGGACGGGGTATGTTGGCTTTCTTT	CASSYGRGMLAFF
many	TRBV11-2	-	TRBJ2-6	TGTGCCAGCAGCTTAGATTCTGGGGGGGCCGGGGCCAACGTCCTGACTTTC	CASSLDSGGAGANVLTF
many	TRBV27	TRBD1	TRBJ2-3	TGTGCCAGCAGTCTACAGGGGGCTACAGATACGCAGTATTTT	CASSLQGATDTQYF
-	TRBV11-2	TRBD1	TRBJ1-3	TGTGCCAGCAGGTACCAGGGGGCCTCTGGAAACACCATATATTTT	CASRYQGASGNTIYF
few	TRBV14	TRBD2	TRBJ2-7	TGTGCCAGCAGCCACACTAGCGGGAGGGCATATTACGAGCAGTACTTC	CASSHTSGRAYYEQYF
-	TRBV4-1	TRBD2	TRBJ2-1	TGCGCCAGCAGCCAAGAGGCTAGCGGAGGTGGGAAGTTCTTC	CASSQEASGGGKFF
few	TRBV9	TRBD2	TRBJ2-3	TGTGCCAGCAGCGTAGCCGGGACTAGCGCAGATACGCAGTATTTT	CASSVAGTSADTQYF
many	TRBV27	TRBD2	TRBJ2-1	TGTGCCAGCAGTAAGGGACTAGCGGGAGTTGGGGAGCAGTTCTTC	CASSKGLAGVGEQFF
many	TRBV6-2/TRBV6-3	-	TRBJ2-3	TGTGCCAGCAGTTACCCGGGGCTCTCAGATACGCAGTATTTT	CASSYPGLSDTQYF
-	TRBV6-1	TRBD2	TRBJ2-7	TGTGCCAGCAGTGAACGGGGGGGCGCTGGATTCGACGAGCAGTACTTC	CASSERGGAGFDEQYF
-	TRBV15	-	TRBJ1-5	TGTGCCACCAGGAGGACGGGCAGGGCTGGGGATCAGCCCCAGCATTTT	CATRRTGRAGDQPQHF
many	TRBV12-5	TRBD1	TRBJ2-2	TGTGCTAGTGGGCACCGCCCGACAGGGGAGAGCACCGGGGAGCTGTTTTTT	CASGHRPTGESTGELFF
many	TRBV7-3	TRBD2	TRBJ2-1	TGTGCCAGCAGTTCCGCGGGAGGGCCCCAGTATGAGCAGTTCTTC	CASSSAGGPQYEQFF
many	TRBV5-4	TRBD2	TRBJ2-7	TGTGCATGGGGCAGCGGGAGGGGAGAGCAGTACTTC	CAWGSGRGEQYF
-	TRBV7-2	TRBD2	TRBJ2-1	TGTGCCAGTCTAGCGGGCCCCTACAATGAGCAGTTCTTC	CASLAGPYNEQFF
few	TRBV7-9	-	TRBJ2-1	TGTGCCAGCAGCGCACCCAGGACCGGCGCCTACAATGAGCAGTTCTTC	CASSAPRTGAYNEQFF
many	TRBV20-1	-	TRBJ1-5	TGCAGTGCTGTCCTTGACAGATATAGCAATCAGCCCCAGCATTTT	CSAVLDRYSNQPQHF
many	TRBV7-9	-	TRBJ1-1	TGTGCCAGCAGCTTAGCCAAAGACTACACTGAAGCTTTCTTT	CASSLAKDYTEAFF
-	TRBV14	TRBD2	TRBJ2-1	TGTGCCAGCAGCCTACTAGCGGGAGTTTGGGATGAGCAGTTCTTC	CASSLLAGVWDEQFF
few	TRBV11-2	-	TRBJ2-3	TGTGCCAGCAGCTTAGGGGTTAGCGGCTTCACAGATACGCAGTATTTT	CASSLGVSGFTDTQYF
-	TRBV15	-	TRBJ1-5	TGTGCCACCAGCAGAGGAAGCGGCAATCAGCCCCAGCATTTT	CATSRGSGNQPQHF
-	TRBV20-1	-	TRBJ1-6	TGCAGTGCTCCTTCCACAGGGCCGAATTCACCCCTCCACTTT	CSAPSTGPNSPLHF
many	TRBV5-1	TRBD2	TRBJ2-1	TGCGCCAGCACTAGCGGGGGGACCTCCTACAATGAGCAGTTCTTC	CASTSGGTSYNEQFF
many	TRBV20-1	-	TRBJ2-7	TGCAGTGCTAGAGTTGCAGGGAGCTCCTACGAGCAGTACTTC	CSARVAGSSYEQYF
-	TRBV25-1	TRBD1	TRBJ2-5	TGTGCCAGCAGTGTTTGGGGAGCAGGGGGCTTGGAGACCCAGTACTTC	CASSVWGAGGLETQYF
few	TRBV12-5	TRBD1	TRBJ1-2	TGTGCTAGTGGTTTGACCAGGGGGGGGAACTATGGCTACACCTTC	CASGLTRGGNYGYTF
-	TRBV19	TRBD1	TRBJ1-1	TGTGCCAGTAGTGTAATGGCCCTGGGACAGGGGGGAGGGTTGGGCACTGAAGCTTTCTTT	CASSVMALGQGGGLGTEAFF
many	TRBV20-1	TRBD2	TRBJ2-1	TGCAGTGCTTATAGACTAGCGGGAGCTTCATATGAGCAGTTCTTC	CSAYRLAGASYEQFF
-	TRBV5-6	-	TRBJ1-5	TGTGCCAGCAGCTATGCCAATCAGCCCCAGCATTTT	CASSYANQPQHF
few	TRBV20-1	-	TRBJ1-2	TGCAGTGCTAGAGTGACCCAGGGTACCGACTATGGCTACACCTTC	CSARVTQGTDYGYTF
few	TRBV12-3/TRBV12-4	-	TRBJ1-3	TGTGCCAGCAGTACCGGGACAAAAGGAAACACCATATATTTT	CASSTGTKGNTIYF
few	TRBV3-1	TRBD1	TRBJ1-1	TGTGCCAGCAGCCAACACGCGGGGACAGGCAGTTGGAACACTGAAGCTTTCTTT	CASSQHAGTGSWNTEAFF
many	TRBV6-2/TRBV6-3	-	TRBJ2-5	TGTGCCAGCAGTTACTCCAACCCCACAGCGGGCTACAAAGAGACCCAGTACTTC	CASSYSNPTAGYKETQYF
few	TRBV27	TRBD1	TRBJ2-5	TGTGCCAGCAGTTTTAGGGACAGGGGTCCCGAGACCCAGTACTTC	CASSFRDRGPETQYF
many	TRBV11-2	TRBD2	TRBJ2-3	TGTGCCAGCAGCCCTGGACTAGCCACGGATACGCAGTATTTT	CASSPGLATDTQYF
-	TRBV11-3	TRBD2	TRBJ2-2	TGTGCCAGCAGCTCCCGACTAGCGGGACGGACCGGGGAGCTGTTTTTT	CASSSRLAGRTGELFF
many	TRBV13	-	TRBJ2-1	TGTGCCAGCAGCTCGCCTGGGGAAACCTATGAGCAGTTCTTC	CASSSPGETYEQFF
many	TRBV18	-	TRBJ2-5	TGTGCCAGCTCACCACCGTGGGAGGCCGTGGGAGAGACCCAGTACTTC	CASSPPWEAVGETQYF
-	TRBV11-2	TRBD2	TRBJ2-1	TGTGCCAGCACCCTCCAGGCGGGAGGATACAATGAGCAGTTCTTC	CASTLQAGGYNEQFF
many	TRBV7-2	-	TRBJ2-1	TGCGCCAGCAGCCAACTCGGGACCAACAATGAGCAGTTCTTC	CASSQLGTNNEQFF
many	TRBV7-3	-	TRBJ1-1	TGTGCCAGCAGCTCTTCCGGGAACACTGAAGCTTTCTTT	CASSSSGNTEAFF
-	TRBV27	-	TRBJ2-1	TGTGCCAGCAGTTATAAGAGCGAGCAGTTCTTC	CASSYKSEQFF
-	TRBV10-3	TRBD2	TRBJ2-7	TGTGCCATCAGTGATCTCGGAGCGGGAGGCGGCTACGAGCAGTACTTC	CAISDLGAGGGYEQYF
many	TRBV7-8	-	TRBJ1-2	TGTGCCAGCAGCTTAGCAGACAGTCACTATGGCTACACCTTC	CASSLADSHYGYTF
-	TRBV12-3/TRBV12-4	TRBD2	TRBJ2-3	TGTGCCAGCAGTTCACTAGCGGGAGCGGGAGAAGATACGCAGTATTTT	CASSSLAGAGEDTQYF
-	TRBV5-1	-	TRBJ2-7	TGCGCCAGCAGCTTGGCCGTAGGAACGGACGTAGTAGTGGATAGGAACTACTACCTTTACGAGCAGTACTTC	CASSLAVGTDVVVDRNYYLYEQYF
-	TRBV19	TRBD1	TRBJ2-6	TGTGCCAGTAGTATTCCGGGACAGGGGCGCTCTGGGGCCAACGTCCTGACTTTC	CASSIPGQGRSGANVLTF
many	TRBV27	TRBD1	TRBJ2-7	TGTGCCAGCAGCTCTGCCGGGACAGGGGGCTACGAGCAGTACTTC	CASSSAGTGGYEQYF